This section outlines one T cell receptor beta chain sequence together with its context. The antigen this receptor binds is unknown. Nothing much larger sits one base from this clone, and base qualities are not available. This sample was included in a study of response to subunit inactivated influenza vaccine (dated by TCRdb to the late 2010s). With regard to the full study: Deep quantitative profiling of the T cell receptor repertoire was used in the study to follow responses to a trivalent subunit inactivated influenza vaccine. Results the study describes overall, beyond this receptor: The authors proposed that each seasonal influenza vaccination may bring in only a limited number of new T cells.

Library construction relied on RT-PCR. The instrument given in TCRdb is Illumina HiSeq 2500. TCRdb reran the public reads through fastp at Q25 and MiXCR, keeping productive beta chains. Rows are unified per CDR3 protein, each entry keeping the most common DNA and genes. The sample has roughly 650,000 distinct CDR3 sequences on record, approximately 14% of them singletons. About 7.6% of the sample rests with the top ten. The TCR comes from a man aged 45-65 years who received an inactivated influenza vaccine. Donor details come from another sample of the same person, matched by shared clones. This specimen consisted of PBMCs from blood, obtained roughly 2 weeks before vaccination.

The CDR3: CASSQALQGREQYF. The sequence in DNA is TGTGCCAGCAGCCAAGCCCTACAGGGTCGAGAGCAGTACTTC. The sequence joins TRBV4-2 to TRBJ2-7; TRBD1 is a possible D gene, resting on 6 matching bases. The CDR3 holds 14 amino acids from the cysteine to the phenylalanine. Just the 42-base CDR3 DNA is kept, in frame starting at base 1. As encoded in the germline V gene, CDR1 is LGHNA while CDR2 is YNFKEQ. The junction shows trimming of 1 base on V and 7 bases on J, plus 14 bases between the germline ends.